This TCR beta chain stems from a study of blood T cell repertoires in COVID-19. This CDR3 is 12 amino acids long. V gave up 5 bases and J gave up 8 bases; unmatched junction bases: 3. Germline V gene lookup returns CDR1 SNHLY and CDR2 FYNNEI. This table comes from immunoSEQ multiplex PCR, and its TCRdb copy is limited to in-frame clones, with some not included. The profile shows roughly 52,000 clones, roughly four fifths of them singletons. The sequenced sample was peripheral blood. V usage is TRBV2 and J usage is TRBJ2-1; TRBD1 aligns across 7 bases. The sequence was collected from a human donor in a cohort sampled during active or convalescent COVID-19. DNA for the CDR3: TGTGCCAGCAGTCGCACAGGGGATGAGCAGTTCTTC. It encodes CASSRTGDEQFF.